A single sample is the source of the 27 T cell receptor beta chains below, sequenced in a study of tumor and adjacent non-tumor tissue in lung cancer. No cell sorting was done before RNA was extracted from the tissue. Three rounds of nested PCR, following a modified ARM-PCR protocol, produced the TCRbeta library. From the multiplex PCR reads, TCRdb called clonotypes with MiXCR, one entry per CDR3 protein. This sample has about 200,000 distinct CDR3 sequences, with around 70% found just once. The source material was lung tumor tissue. The source of these receptors is a man in his 60s with non-small cell lung cancer.

In this sample, this clonotype turned up a few times. This may stem from a read error, because a much larger clone lies one nucleotide away. V gene TRBV11-3 combines with J gene TRBJ2-1, with 14 bases aligning to TRBD2. In germline, CDR1 is SGHNT, CDR2 YENEEA. This CDR3 is 15 amino acids long. DNA for the CDR3: TGTGCCAACAGCTCGACTAGCGGGGGGGCCGATGAGCAGTTCTTC. Its protein is CANSSTSGGADEQFF.

Of note for this clonotype: Because it lacks the conserved phenylalanine or tryptophan at the end, this CDR3 is likely a read error. The chain is built from TRBV20-1 and TRBJ1-6, with D tentatively TRBD1 (6 bases). Germline V gene lookup returns CDR1 DFQATT and CDR2 SNEGSKA (reference sequence). The CDR3 runs to 13 residues. Trimming shortened V by 1 base and J by 7 bases, and 8 bases separated the two germline ends. CDR3 DNA sequence: TGCAGTGCTAGAGTTACAGGGAATTCACCCCTCCACTCT. It specifies CSARVTGNSPLHS.

In regard to this clonotype: Being one base from a much bigger clone, this may be a read error. This chain uses TRBV12-3 or TRBV12-4 with TRBJ1-1, with TRBD1 matching over 8 bases. This CDR3 is 14 amino acids long. With V trimmed by 5 bases and J by 5 bases, 7 bases remained unmatched. CDR3 DNA: TGTGCCAGCAGTCGAACAGGGGGGAGGACTGAAGCTTTCTTT. Amino acids: CASSRTGGRTEAFF.

Comments on this clonotype: A much larger clone lies one base from this, so it may be a read error. As the CDR3 is not closed by the conserved phenylalanine or tryptophan, this likely results from a read error. The chain carries TRBV20-1 and TRBJ2-3, with 14 positions matching TRBD2. J lost 5 bases, V lost 6 bases, and 1 base had no gene match. CDR3 size: 13 residues. From germline, CDR1 is DFQATT and CDR2 SNEGSKA (reference sequence). The CDR3 protein is CSATSGREDTQYC. In nucleotides, the CDR3 is TGCAGTGCGACTAGCGGGAGGGAAGATACGCAGTATTGT.

The rearrangement links TRBV30 to TRBJ2-6, with D possibly being TRBD1 or TRBD2 (5 bases each). This CDR3 contains 14 residues. The ends were cut back, 5 bases at V and 5 bases at J, with 13 bases in the middle. Germline V gene sequence: CDR1 GTSNPN, CDR2 SVGIG (reference sequence). The DNA for the CDR3 is TGTGCCTGGGAGAGGGGTTCATGGGCCAACGTCCTGACTTTC. This codes for CAWERGSWANVLTF. Drawing the rest from reference TRBV30 and TRBJ2-6, the complete variable domain is SQTIHQWPATLVQPVGSPLSLECTVEGTSNPNLYWYRQAAGRGLQLLFYSVGIGQISSEVPQNLSASRPQDRQFILSSKKLLLSDSGFYLCAWERGSWANVLTFGAGSRLTVL.

The chain links TRBV28 to TRBJ2-5; 8 bases line up with TRBD1. V trimming: 8 bases; J trimming: 5 bases; junction bases outside the gene matches: 13. This CDR3 is 15 amino acids long. Germline V gene lookup returns CDR1 MDHEN and CDR2 SYDVKM. The CDR3 reads CASGLGSQGDETQYF. CDR3 nucleotides: TGTGCCAGCGGTCTCGGATCACAGGGGGACGAGACCCAGTACTTC.

Details on this clonotype: A read error may account for a junction end that differs from germline. The chain couples TRBV6-2 or TRBV6-3 to TRBJ2-7; D not certain. Per germline, CDR1 MNHEY and CDR2 SVGEGT. The CDR3 is 18 residues long. The CDR3 loop is CASSYGGRRPANPYEQYF. DNA of the CDR3: TGTGCTAGCAGTTACGGTGGGCGAAGGCCCGCCAACCCCTACGAGCAGTACTTC.

This sequence joins TRBV4-2 and TRBJ1-1; D not resolved. The germline V and J ends were trimmed by 4 bases and 7 bases, with 16 bases remaining between them. This CDR3 contains 14 residues. Germline V gives CDR1 LGHNA, CDR2 YNFKEQ. The CDR3 coding sequence is TGTGCCAGCAGCCCCCAGAGGGAGTACATTGAAGCTTTCTTT. Protein: CASSPQREYIEAFF.

This clonotype was recorded once. An end of the junction does not agree with germline; a read error may underlie this. The V gene is TRBV20-1, the J gene TRBJ1-5; no clear D. The germline CDR1 and CDR2 sequences are DFQATT and SNEGSKA (reference sequence). The CDR3 runs 14 residues. CDR3 coding DNA: TGCATTGCTAGACCCGGTTATAGTAATCAGCCCCAGCATTTT. Protein: CIARPGYSNQPQHF.

For this clonotype: A much larger clone is a single base away; this may be a read error. J is TRBJ1-5 and V is TRBV5-6; D is possibly TRBD1 (5 bases). The CDR3 covers 17 residues. Germline assignment: CDR1 SGHDT and CDR2 YYEEEE. The CDR3 DNA is TGTGCCGGCAGCTTGGGAGCAGGGAGCTTTAGCAATCAGCCCCAGCATTTT. This translates into CAGSLGAGSFSNQPQHF.

On this clonotype: With a much larger clone just one base away, this may be a read error. The chain has TRBV4-3 and TRBJ2-3; D is perhaps TRBD1 (5 bases). V lost 3 bases, J lost 2 bases, and 18 bases lay in between. Germline loops: CDR1 LGHNA, CDR2 YSLEER. The CDR3 is 17 residues long. The CDR3 protein is CASSHPGWAGHTDTQYF. In nucleotides, the CDR3 is TGCGCCAGCAGCCACCCCGGCTGGGCAGGGCACACAGATACGCAGTATTTT.

Notes on this clonotype: Given a much more abundant clone one base away, this may be a read error. In DNA, the CDR3 is TGTGCCAGCAGCAACCCCCAAGCCGATTCATCAGAGACCCAGTACTTC. It codes for CASSNPQADSSETQYF. V and J are TRBV11-2 and TRBJ2-5; D is uncertain. CDR3 length: 16 amino acids. Trimming stripped 5 bases from V and 4 bases from J, with 20 bases between. Germline V gene sequence: CDR1 SGHAT, CDR2 FQNNGV. Full variable domain (remainder filled in from reference TRBV11-2 and TRBJ2-5): EAGVAQSPRYKIIEKRQSVAFWCNPISGHATLYWYQQILGQGPKLLIQFQNNGVVDDSQLPKDRFSAERLKGVDSTLKIQPAKLEDSAVYLCASSNPQADSSETQYFGPGTRLLVL.

The chain combines TRBV29-1 with TRBJ1-1; 9 nucleotides line up with TRBD1. CDR1 is SQVTM and CDR2 is ANQGSEA in the germline V gene. The J segment lost 4 bases and the V segment lost 4 bases, leaving 10 bases of the junction unmatched. This CDR3 is built from 15 residues. CDR3: CSVGNAETGGTEAFF. The DNA for the CDR3 is TGCAGCGTTGGGAACGCCGAGACAGGGGGCACTGAAGCTTTCTTT.

This clonotype was recorded only once. At one boundary the junction diverges from the germline segment, which might be a read error. The rearrangement uses TRBV20-1 and TRBJ1-4, with TRBD1 identical over 7 bases. CDR3 size: 15 residues. Germline V gene data show CDR1 as DFQATT and CDR2 as SNEGSKA (reference sequence). As DNA, the CDR3 is TGCAGTGTTATCAAGACCGGGACAGTTAACGAAAAACTGCTTTTT. This encodes CSVIKTGTVNEKLLF.

This clonotype has a single count. V usage is TRBV10-2 and J usage is TRBJ2-7, with D maybe TRBD2 (5 bases). This CDR3 is built from 14 residues. V gave up 3 bases and J gave up 0 bases, with 9 bases separating them. Germline V CDR1 and CDR2: WSHSY, SAAADI. The CDR3 DNA reads as TGCGCCAGCAGTGAAGACGGGAACTCCTACGAGCAGTACTTC. This codes for CASSEDGNSYEQYF.

Of note for this clonotype: The junction and the germline gene differ at one end; a read error may be behind it. The V call is TRBV11-3, the J call TRBJ2-7; D possibly corresponds to TRBD1 (6 bases). CDR1 is SGHNT, CDR2 YENEEA, per germline. The CDR3 runs 15 residues. In DNA form, the CDR3 reads TGTTCCAGCAGCTTCCCCGGGACAAGGGACTACGAGCAGTACTTC. It codes for CSSSFPGTRDYEQYF.

Notes on this clonotype: The missing conserved phenylalanine or tryptophan at the end of this CDR3 makes a read error likely. The chain couples TRBV11-3 to TRBJ2-1, with D maybe TRBD2 (6 bases). Germline values: CDR1 SGHNT, CDR2 YENEEA. CDR3 length: 20 residues. The CDR3 loop is CARSLDLLASSMSSYNEQFL. The CDR3 DNA sequence: TGTGCCCGCAGCTTAGATCTCCTAGCGTCCTCGATGAGCTCCTACAATGAGCAGTTCCTC.

Comment on this clonotype: This may stem from a read error, because a much larger clone lies one nucleotide away. The chain combines TRBV5-5 with TRBJ2-3, with 11 bases aligning to TRBD2. CDR1 is SGHKS, CDR2 YYEKEE, per germline (reference sequence). This CDR3 has 15 residues. CDR3 nucleotide sequence: TGTGCCAGAAGCTTAGCGGGGGGGAACGTAGATACGCAGTATTTT. Translated: CARSLAGGNVDTQYF.

As to this clonotype: This likely comes from a read error, as the CDR3 has no conserved phenylalanine or tryptophan at its end. The genes are TRBV29-1 and TRBJ1-1; D is ambiguous. Trimming took 7 bases from V and 7 from J, leaving 19 bases between them. The CDR3 extends over 13 amino acids. Germline CDR1 reads SQVTM; CDR2 reads ANQGSEA. The CDR3 coding sequence is TGCAGCGCCGGCGAAACAGAGGTCGGTGAAGCTTTCATT. It specifies CSAGETEVGEAFI.

The CDR3 bases are TGTGCCAGCATGGGGTCAATACTGGAGTACGGCGAGCAGTACTTC. Protein sequence: CASMGSILEYGEQYF. The chain carries TRBV28 and TRBJ2-7; D is ambiguous. Trimming took off 7 bases at V and 6 bases at J, with 22 bases between the two ends. Germline CDR1 reads MDHEN; CDR2 reads SYDVKM. The CDR3 runs to 15 residues.

The chain links TRBV6-6 to TRBJ2-7, with 11 bases aligning to TRBD2. The ends lost 3 bases at V and 2 bases at J; junction bases unmatched: 3. This CDR3 is built from 15 residues. The germline V gene has CDR1 MNHNY and CDR2 SVGAGI (reference sequence). The DNA of the CDR3 is TGTGCCAGCAGTTATACTAGCGGGAGCGCCTACGAGCAGTACTTC. Translation gives CASSYTSGSAYEQYF.

At least ten counts were recorded for this clonotype. V gene TRBV4-2 combines with J gene TRBJ2-3; the D is unclear. CDR3 length: 15 residues. Germline assignment: CDR1 LGHNA and CDR2 YNFKEQ. The ends were cut back, 0 bases at V and 2 bases at J, with 9 bases in the middle. The CDR3 nucleotides are TGTGCCAGCAGCCAAGACAACCAGTTCACAGATACGCAGTATTTT. It yields the protein CASSQDNQFTDTQYF.

To note about this clonotype: Possible read error: a much larger clone is one base away. The V and J genes are TRBV5-4 and TRBJ2-7; 8 nucleotides align to TRBD1. Germline CDR1 SGHNT, CDR2 YYREEE (reference sequence). The CDR3 is 14 residues long. With 6 bases clipped from V and 6 bases from J, the junction kept 11 bases outside the gene matches. Written as DNA, the CDR3 is TGTGCCAGCAACTCAGGGGGCAGGGGGGTCGAGCAGTACTTC. Its protein is CASNSGGRGVEQYF.

Remarks on this clonotype: A much larger clone sits a single nucleotide away, making a read error possible. The chain recombines TRBV20-1 with TRBJ2-3; unclear D gene. The CDR3 is 14 amino acids. V was pared by 0 bases and J by 2 bases, with 9 bases between. The germline gives CDR1 DFQATT, CDR2 SNEGSKA (reference sequence). CDR3 in DNA: TGCAGTGCTAGAGACGGCTTATCCACAGATACGCAGTATTTT. Its translation is CSARDGLSTDTQYF.

This clonotype came up a few times. J is TRBJ2-2 and V is TRBV30, with D perhaps matching TRBD2 (6 bases). Germline lookup yields CDR1 GTSNPN and CDR2 SVGIG (reference sequence). Trimming cost V 5 bases and J 0 bases, with 13 bases left between them. This CDR3 is built from 15 residues. DNA for the CDR3: TGTGCCTGGGGGTTTGGAGGGACGAACACCGGGGAGCTGTTTTTT. Amino acids: CAWGFGGTNTGELFF.

J is TRBJ1-2 and V is TRBV28, with unresolved D. Germline V gene data show CDR1 as MDHEN and CDR2 as SYDVKM. Trimming pared 6 bases from V and 4 bases from J, leaving 9 bases between. CDR3 length equals 12 residues. The chain's CDR3 is CASRTSLYGYTF. DNA for the CDR3: TGTGCCAGCAGGACCTCCCTCTATGGCTACACCTTC.

This clonotype was seen ten or more times. This chain joins TRBV29-1 and TRBJ2-7; possible D gene TRBD2, 5 bases. Germline V gene lookup returns CDR1 SQVTM and CDR2 ANQGSEA. CDR3 size: 12 residues. The V and J ends lost 6 bases and 6 bases respectively, with 15 bases between them. The CDR3 loop reads CSVSGEGREQYF. The CDR3 coding sequence is TGCAGCGTCTCGGGCGAGGGTCGCGAGCAGTACTTC.